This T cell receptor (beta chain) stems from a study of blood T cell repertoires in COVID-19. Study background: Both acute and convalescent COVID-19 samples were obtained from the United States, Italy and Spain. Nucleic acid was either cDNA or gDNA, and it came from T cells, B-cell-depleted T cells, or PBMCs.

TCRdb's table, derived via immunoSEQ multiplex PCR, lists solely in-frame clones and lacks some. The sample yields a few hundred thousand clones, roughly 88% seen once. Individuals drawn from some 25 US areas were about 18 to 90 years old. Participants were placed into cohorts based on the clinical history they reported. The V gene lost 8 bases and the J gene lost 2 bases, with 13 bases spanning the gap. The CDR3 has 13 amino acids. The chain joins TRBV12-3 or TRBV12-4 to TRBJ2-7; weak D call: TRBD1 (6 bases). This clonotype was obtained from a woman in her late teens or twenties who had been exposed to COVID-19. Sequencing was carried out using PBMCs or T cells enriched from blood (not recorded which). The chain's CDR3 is CASGMDSAYEQYF. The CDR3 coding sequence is TGTGCCAGCGGGATGGACAGCGCCTACGAGCAGTACTTC.